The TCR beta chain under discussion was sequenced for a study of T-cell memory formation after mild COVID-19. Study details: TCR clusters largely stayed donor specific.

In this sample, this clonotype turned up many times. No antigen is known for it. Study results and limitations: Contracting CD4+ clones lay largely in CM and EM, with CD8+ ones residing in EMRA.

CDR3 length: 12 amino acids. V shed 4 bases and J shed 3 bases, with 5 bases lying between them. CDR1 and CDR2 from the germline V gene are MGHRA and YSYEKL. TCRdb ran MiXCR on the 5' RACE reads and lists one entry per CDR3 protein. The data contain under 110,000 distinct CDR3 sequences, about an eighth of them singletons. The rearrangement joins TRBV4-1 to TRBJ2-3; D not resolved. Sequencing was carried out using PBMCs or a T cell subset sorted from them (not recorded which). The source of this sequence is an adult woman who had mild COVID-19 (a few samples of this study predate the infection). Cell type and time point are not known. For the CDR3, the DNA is TGCGCCAGCAGCCCTGGTACAGATACGCAGTATTTT. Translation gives CASSPGTDTQYF.